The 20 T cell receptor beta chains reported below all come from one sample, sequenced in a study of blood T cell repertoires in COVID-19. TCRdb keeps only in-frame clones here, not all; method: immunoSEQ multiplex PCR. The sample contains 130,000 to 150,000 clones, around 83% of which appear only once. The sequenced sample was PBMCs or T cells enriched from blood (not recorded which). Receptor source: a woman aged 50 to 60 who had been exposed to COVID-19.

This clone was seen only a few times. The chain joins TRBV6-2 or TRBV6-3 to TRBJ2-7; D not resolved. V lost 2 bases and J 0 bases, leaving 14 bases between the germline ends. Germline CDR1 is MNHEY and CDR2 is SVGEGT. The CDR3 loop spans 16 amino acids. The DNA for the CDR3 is TGTGCCAGCAGTTACCTCAGACACTTAAACTCCTACGAGCAGTACTTC. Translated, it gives CASSYLRHLNSYEQYF.

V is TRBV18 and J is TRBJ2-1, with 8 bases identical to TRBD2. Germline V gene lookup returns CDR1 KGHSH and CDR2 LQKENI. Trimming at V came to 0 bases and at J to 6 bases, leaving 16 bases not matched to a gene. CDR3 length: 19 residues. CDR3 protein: CASSPPGSGTSSRSNEQFF. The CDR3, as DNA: TGTGCCAGCTCACCACCGGGTAGCGGGACGTCCTCGAGGTCCAATGAGCAGTTCTTC.

The CDR3 nucleotides are TGTGCCAGCAGTCGACGTGGGACAGGGGGGGGCGGGGAGCTGTTTTTT. As protein: CASSRRGTGGGGELFF. The genes are TRBV6-2 or TRBV6-3 and TRBJ2-2; 11 bases agree with TRBD1. The V segment lost 5 bases and the J segment 7 bases; nucleotides outside the gene matches: 9. The CDR3 runs to 16 residues. Germline V gene lookup returns CDR1 MNHEY and CDR2 SVGEGT.

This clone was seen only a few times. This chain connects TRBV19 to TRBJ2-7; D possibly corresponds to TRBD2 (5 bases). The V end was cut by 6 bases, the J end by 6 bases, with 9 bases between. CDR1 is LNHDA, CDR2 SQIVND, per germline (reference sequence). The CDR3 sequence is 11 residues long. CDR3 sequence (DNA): TGTGCCAGTAGCCGTCGGGGCGAGCAGTACTTC. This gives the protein CASSRRGEQYF. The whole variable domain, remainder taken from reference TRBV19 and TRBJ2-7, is DGGITQSPKYLFRKEGQNVTLSCEQNLNHDAMYWYRQDPGQGLRLIYYSQIVNDFQKGDIAEGYSVSREKKESFPLTVTSAQKNPTAFYLCASSRRGEQYFGPGTRLTVT.

CDR3 protein: CASSKGTSVYNEQFF. The CDR3 nucleotides are TGTGCCAGCAGCAAAGGGACTAGCGTCTACAATGAGCAGTTCTTC. The rearrangement joins TRBV5-4 to TRBJ2-1; 10 bases agree with TRBD2. Germline V gene lookup returns CDR1 SGHNT and CDR2 YYREEE (reference sequence). This CDR3 comprises 15 residues. After removal of 4 bases from V and 3 bases from J, the junction contained 4 bases not matched to a gene.

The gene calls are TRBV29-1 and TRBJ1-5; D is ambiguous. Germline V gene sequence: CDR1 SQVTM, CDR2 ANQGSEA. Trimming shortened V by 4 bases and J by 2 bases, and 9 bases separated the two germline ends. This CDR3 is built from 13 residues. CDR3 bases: TGCAGCGTTGGCGGGCTCCGCAATCAGCCCCAGCATTTT. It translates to CSVGGLRNQPQHF.

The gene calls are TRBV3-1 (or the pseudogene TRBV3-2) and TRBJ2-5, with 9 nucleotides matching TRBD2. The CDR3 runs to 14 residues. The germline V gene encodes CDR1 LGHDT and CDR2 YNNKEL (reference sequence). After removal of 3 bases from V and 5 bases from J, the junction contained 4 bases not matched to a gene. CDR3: CASSHWAGGETQYF. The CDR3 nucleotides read TGTGCCAGCAGCCATTGGGCGGGGGGGGAGACCCAGTACTTC.

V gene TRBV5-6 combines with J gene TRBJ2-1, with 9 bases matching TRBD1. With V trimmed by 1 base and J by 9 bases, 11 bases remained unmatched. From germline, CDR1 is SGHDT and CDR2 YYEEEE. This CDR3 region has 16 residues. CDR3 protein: CASSLWGITGGGEQFF. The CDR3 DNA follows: TGTGCCAGCAGCTTGTGGGGGATAACAGGGGGCGGTGAGCAGTTCTTC.

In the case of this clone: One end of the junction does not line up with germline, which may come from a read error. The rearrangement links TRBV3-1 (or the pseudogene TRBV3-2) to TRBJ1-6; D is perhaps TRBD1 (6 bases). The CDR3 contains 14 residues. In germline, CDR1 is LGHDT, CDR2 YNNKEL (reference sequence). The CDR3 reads CASRTTGWTSLLHF. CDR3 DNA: TGTGCCAGCAGAACCACAGGGTGGACTTCACTCCTCCACTTT.

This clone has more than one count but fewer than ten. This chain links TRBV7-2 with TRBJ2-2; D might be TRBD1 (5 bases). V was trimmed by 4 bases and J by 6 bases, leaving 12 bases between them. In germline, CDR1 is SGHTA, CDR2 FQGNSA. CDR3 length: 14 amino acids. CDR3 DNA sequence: TGTGCCAGCAGCTCCAGGGCTCGCGCCGGGGAGCTGTTTTTT. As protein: CASSSRARAGELFF.

CDR3 amino acids: CASSVAGTGVHSGNTIYF. In DNA form, the CDR3 reads TGTGCCAGCAGCGTAGCCGGGACAGGGGTCCACTCTGGAAACACCATATATTTT. The V and J genes are TRBV9 and TRBJ1-3; 10 bases match TRBD1. The CDR3 sequence is 18 residues long. The junction had 6 bases not matched to a gene; V was cut back by 0 bases and J by 0 bases. From germline, CDR1 is SGDLS and CDR2 YYNGEE.

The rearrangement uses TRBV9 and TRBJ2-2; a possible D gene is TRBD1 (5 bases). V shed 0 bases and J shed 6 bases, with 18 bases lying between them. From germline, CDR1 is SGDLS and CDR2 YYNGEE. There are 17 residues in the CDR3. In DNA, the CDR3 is TGTGCCAGCAGCGTAGGTAAAGGGCAGGGTTTTTCCGGGGAGCTGTTTTTT. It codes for CASSVGKGQGFSGELFF.

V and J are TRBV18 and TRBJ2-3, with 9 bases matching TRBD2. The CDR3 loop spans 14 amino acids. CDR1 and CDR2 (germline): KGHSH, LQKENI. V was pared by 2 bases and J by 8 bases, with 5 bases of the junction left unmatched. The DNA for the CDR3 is TGTGCCAGCTCACCAAGCGGGAGGATTGCTACGCAGTATTTT. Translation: CASSPSGRIATQYF.

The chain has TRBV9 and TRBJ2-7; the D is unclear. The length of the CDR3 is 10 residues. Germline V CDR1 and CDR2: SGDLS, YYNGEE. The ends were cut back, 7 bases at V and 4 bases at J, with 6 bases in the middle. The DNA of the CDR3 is TGTGCCAGCGGCAATTACGAGCAGTACTTC. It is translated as CASGNYEQYF. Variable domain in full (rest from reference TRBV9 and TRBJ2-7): DSGVTQTPKHLITATGQRVTLRCSPRSGDLSVYWYQQSLDQGLQFLIQYYNGEERAKGNILERFSAQQFPDLHSELNLSSLELGDSALYFCASGNYEQYFGPGTRLTVT.

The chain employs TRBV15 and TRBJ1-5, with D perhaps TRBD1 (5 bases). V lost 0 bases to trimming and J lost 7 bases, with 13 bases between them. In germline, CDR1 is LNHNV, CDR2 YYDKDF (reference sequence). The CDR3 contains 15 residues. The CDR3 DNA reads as TGTGCCACCAGCAGAGATTTAGGGGTCGGCCAGCCCCAGCATTTT. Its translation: CATSRDLGVGQPQHF. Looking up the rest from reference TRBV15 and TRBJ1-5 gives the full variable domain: DAMVIQNPRYQVTQFGKPVTLSCSQTLNHNVMYWYQQKSSQAPKLLFHYYDKDFNNEADTPDNFQSRRPNTSFCFLDIRSPGLGDTAMYLCATSRDLGVGQPQHFGDGTRLSIL.

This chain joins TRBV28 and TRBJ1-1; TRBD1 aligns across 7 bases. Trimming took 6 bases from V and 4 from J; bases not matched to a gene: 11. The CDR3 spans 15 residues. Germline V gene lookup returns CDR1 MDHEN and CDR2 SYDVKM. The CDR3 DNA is TGTGCCAGCAGACTAAGACAGGGCTGGGGCACTGAAGCTTTCTTT. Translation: CASRLRQGWGTEAFF.

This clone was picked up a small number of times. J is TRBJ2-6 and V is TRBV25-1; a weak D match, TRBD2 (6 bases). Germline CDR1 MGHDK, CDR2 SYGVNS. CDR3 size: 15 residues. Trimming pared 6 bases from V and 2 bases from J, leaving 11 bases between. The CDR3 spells CASSLEGTGANVLTF. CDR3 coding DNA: TGTGCCAGCAGCCTGGAGGGGACTGGGGCCAACGTCCTGACTTTC.

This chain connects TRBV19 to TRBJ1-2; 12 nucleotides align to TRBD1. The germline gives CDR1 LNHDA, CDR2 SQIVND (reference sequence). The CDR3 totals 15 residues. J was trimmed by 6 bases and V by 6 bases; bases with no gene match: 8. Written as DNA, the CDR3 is TGTGCCAGTAGCCACTTGGGACAGGGGGCGCATGGCTACACCTTC. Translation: CASSHLGQGAHGYTF.

The CDR3 region has the DNA TGTGCCAGCAGCCTGGGGCCTTTATCGCAGTTCTTC. Amino acids: CASSLGPLSQFF. V is TRBV5-5 and J is TRBJ2-1; possibly TRBD1 for D (5 bases). V was trimmed by 4 bases and J by 12 bases, leaving 14 bases between them. Germline-derived CDR1 and CDR2 are SGHKS and YYEKEE (reference sequence). This CDR3 has 12 amino acids.

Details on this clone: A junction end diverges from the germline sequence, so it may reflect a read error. The DNA of the CDR3 is TGTGCCAGCACCCTTGATCGGCGGCTGATCTTC. Amino acids: CASTLDRRLIF. V and J are TRBV7-9 and TRBJ2-1; D remains unclear. Germline-derived CDR1 and CDR2 are SEHNR and FQNEAQ (reference sequence). This CDR3 has 11 amino acids.